This T cell receptor (beta chain) was observed in a study of monozygotic twins with inflammatory bowel disease. CDR3 size: 17 residues. The germline gives CDR1 SGHTA, CDR2 FQGNSA. TCRdb reanalyzed the 5' RACE reads, giving one entry per CDR3 protein sequence and no DNA. This sample's clone table lists 300,000 to 450,000 distinct CDR3 sequences. The TCR originated in a human donor with ulcerative colitis or Crohn's disease, or a healthy co-twin of an affected twin (not recorded which). The material sequenced was blood. The chain links TRBV7-2 to TRBJ2-5; checking the TCRdb D call of TRBD2 is not possible without DNA. This CDR3 is CASSLGASRGISGTQYF.